The rows below give T cell receptor beta chains drawn from one sample of a study of cytomegalovirus exposure and HLA in healthy donors. This table comes from immunoSEQ multiplex PCR, and its TCRdb copy is limited to in-frame clones, with some not included. This table has some 150,000 clones, roughly 70% appearing once. Sequenced sample: PBMCs. These receptors were collected from a woman aged 35 to 49 in good health and CMV-seronegative. Both conserved end residues are part of each CDR3. D genes are given only for firm matches. Size values are once, few and many counts, or a class for expanded clones, and some rows have none.

CDR3 length	V gene	D gene	J gene	clone size	CDR3 DNA	CDR3 protein
14	TRBV5-4	.	TRBJ2-3	.	TGTGCCAGCAGCCCCCCGGGAGAGGCGGATACGCAGTATTTT	CASSPPGEADTQYF
13	TRBV6-5	TRBD2	TRBJ2-7	.	TGTGCCATAGGACTAGCGGGTTCCTACGAGCAGTACTTC	CAIGLAGSYEQYF
15	TRBV2	.	TRBJ2-7	few	TGTGCCAGCAGGCTTACGAGTCGAGGGTTCTACGAGCAGTACTTC	CASRLTSRGFYEQYF
13	TRBV19	TRBD1	TRBJ2-1	.	TGTGCCAGTAGTCCGGACAGGGCGATGGAGCAGTTCTTC	CASSPDRAMEQFF
13	TRBV2	.	TRBJ2-5	.	TGTGCCAGCTATTATCGAGCCCAAGAGACCCAGTACTTC	CASYYRAQETQYF
17	TRBV25-1	.	TRBJ2-1	.	TGTGCCAGCAGTGATGGGTGGCGGGCTAGCTCCTACAATGAGCAGTTCTTC	CASSDGWRASSYNEQFF
14	TRBV7-9	TRBD1	TRBJ1-1	.	TGTGCCAGCAGACCTTCCAGGGGGCAGAATGAAGCTTTCTTT	CASRPSRGQNEAFF
13	TRBV7-9	.	TRBJ1-2	.	TGTGCCAGCAGCTTTTCAACAGGGCCCGGCTACACCTTC	CASSFSTGPGYTF
15	TRBV5-1	.	TRBJ2-3	.	TGCGCCAGCAGCTTGGGAGGGTTGAGCACAGATACGCAGTATTTT	CASSLGGLSTDTQYF
15	TRBV6-5	.	TRBJ1-4	.	TGTGCCAGCAGTTTCCTTGGAGTTAGTAATGAAAAACTGTTTTTT	CASSFLGVSNEKLFF
15	TRBV5-1	TRBD1	TRBJ2-7	.	TGCGCCAGCAGCTTGGGACCCGTACAGGGGACCGAGCAGTACTTC	CASSLGPVQGTEQYF
13	TRBV7-9	.	TRBJ2-3	.	TGTGCCAGCAGCCTGGTCGGTGCAGATACGCAGTATTTT	CASSLVGADTQYF
16	TRBV28	.	TRBJ2-1	.	TGTGCCAGCCTGCCCTTAGGGGGGGCCTCCTACAATGAGCAGTTCTTC	CASLPLGGASYNEQFF
17	TRBV23-1	TRBD1	TRBJ2-7	.	TGCGCCTCACAGCCCGAACAGGGGTCCTGGCCAACCTACGAGCAGTACTTC	CASQPEQGSWPTYEQYF
16	TRBV7-6	TRBD1	TRBJ1-1	.	TGTGCCAGCAGCTTAGAAGGGACAGGGGCAAACACTGAAGCTTTCTTT	CASSLEGTGANTEAFF
17	TRBV7-9	TRBD1	TRBJ2-7	.	TGTGCCAGCAGCTTCCAACCGGGACAGGTGGCACCCTACGAGCAGTACTTC	CASSFQPGQVAPYEQYF
17	TRBV13	TRBD1	TRBJ1-1	.	TGTGCCAGCAGCTCCAATTTCCAGGACAGGGTAGTTACTGAAGCTTTCTTT	CASSSNFQDRVVTEAFF
15	TRBV6-1	TRBD1	TRBJ1-5	once	TGTGCCAGCAGCTCCGGGACAGGGGGCAATCAGCCCCAGCATTTT	CASSSGTGGNQPQHF
15	TRBV10-3	TRBD1	TRBJ1-1	.	TGTGCCATCAGTGACCCGGGACAGGGAGGCACTGAAGCTTTCTTT	CAISDPGQGGTEAFF
14	TRBV5-4	TRBD1	TRBJ2-5	.	TGTGCCAGCAGCTCAACGACAGGGTCGGAGACCCAGTACTTC	CASSSTTGSETQYF
17	TRBV28	TRBD1	TRBJ1-1	.	TGTGCCAGCAGTTCCCTCGGGACAGGGGGCCCAAACACTGAAGCTTTCTTT	CASSSLGTGGPNTEAFF